This TCR beta chain was recovered during a study of response to subunit inactivated influenza vaccine. Findings of the study overall: The authors suggested that every seasonal influenza vaccination recruits few new T cells.

One entry per CDR3 protein, called by TCRdb with MiXCR from the RT-PCR reads. The sample holds about 580,000 distinct CDR3 sequences; 14% are singletons and the top ten take around 10%. As concerns this clonotype: Its antigen is not known.

V was pared by 10 bases and J by 5 bases, with 2 bases of the junction left unmatched. CDR3 length: 12 residues. The TCR originated in a man aged 50 to 60 who received an inactivated influenza vaccine. The source was PBMCs from blood, collected 11 to 12 days after vaccination. The chain uses TRBV12-3 or TRBV12-4 and TRBJ1-4; 9 bases match TRBD1. The CDR3 DNA reads TGTGCCACCGGACAGGGGAATGAAAAACTGTTTTTT. Translated, it gives CATGQGNEKLFF.